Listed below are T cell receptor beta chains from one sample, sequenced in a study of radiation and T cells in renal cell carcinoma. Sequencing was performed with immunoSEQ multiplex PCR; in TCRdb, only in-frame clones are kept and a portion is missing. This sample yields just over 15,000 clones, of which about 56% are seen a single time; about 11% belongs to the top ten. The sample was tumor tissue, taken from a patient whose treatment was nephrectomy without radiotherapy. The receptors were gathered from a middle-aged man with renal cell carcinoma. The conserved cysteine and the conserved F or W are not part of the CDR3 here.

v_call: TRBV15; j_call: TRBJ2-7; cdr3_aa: ATSRGTGGSYEQY
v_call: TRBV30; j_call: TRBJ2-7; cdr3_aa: AWSGGQQPREQY
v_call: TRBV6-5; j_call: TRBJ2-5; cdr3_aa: ASSYSGTGQETQY
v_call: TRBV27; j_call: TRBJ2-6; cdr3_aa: ASNPKQANTGANVLT
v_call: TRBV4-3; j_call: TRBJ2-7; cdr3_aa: ASSPAGGEQY
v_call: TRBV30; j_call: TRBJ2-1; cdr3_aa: AWSLGTGEQF
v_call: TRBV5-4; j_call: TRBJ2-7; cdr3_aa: ASSLSGGGAAEQY
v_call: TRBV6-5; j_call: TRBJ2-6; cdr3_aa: ASSSGVAGANVLT
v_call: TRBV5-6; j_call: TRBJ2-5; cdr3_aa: ASSLPGTVGQTQY
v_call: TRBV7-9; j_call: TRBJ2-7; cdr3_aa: ASSSGTKLAEVGEQY
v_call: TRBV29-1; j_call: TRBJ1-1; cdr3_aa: SVEDSNTEAF
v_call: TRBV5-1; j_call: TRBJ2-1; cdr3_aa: ASSLEWGDYNEQF
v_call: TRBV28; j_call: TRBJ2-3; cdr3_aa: ASTPGDTQY
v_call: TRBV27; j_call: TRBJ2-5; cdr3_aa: ASSLRLAGETQY
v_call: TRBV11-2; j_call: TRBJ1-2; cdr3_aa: ASSLVSGVDYGYT
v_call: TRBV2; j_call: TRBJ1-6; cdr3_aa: ASSDYSSPLH
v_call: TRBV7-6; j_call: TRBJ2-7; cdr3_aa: ASSLGSGLRYEQY
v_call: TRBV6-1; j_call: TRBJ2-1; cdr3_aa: ASSGLAGGYNEQF
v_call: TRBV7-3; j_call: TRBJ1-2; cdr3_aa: ASSSGTGKDYGYT
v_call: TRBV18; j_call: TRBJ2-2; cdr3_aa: ASSLQGYAGELF
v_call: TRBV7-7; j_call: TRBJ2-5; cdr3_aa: ASSSRTEETQY
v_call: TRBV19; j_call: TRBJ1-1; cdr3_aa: ASSPGRGMNTEAF
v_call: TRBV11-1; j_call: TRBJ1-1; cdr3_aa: ASSGRDVGEAF
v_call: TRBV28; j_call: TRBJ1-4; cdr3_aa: ASSLSGVGEKLF
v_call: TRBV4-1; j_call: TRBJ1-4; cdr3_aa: ASSQEDRAGEKLF
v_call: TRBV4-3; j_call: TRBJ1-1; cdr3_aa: ASSREQGLDTEAF
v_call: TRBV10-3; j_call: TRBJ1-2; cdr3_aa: AISATASNYGYT